The 24 T cell receptor beta chains below were found in one sample sequenced in a study of siplizumab effects on memory and regulatory T cells. Sequenced by immunoSEQ multiplex PCR; TCRdb stores in-frame clones only, minus some. The table includes 50,000 to 75,000 clones, 95% to 98% detected once. The sequenced sample consisted of naive CD8+ T cells sorted from blood. The source is a human donor in good health.

CDR3 sequence: CASSATGWGYTF. CDR3 nucleotides: TGTGCCAGCAGCGCGACAGGGTGGGGCTACACCTTC. The chain is built from TRBV7-9 and TRBJ1-2; 7 nucleotides align to TRBD1. This CDR3 has 12 residues. The V segment lost 5 bases and the J segment 8 bases; nucleotides outside the gene matches: 5. Germline CDR1 is SEHNR and CDR2 is FQNEAQ (reference sequence).

This chain joins TRBV5-1 and TRBJ2-7; D may correspond to TRBD1 or TRBD2 (5 bases each). The CDR3 is 13 amino acids. Trimming cost V 9 bases and J 0 bases, with 13 bases left between them. From germline, CDR1 is SGHRS and CDR2 YFSETQ. CDR3: CAMPGRGSYEQYF. The CDR3 DNA is TGCGCCATGCCGGGACGGGGCTCCTACGAGCAGTACTTC.

The rearrangement links TRBV4-3 to TRBJ2-5, with D perhaps TRBD2 (6 bases). The ends were cut back, 10 bases at V and 0 bases at J, with 18 bases in the middle. Germline assignment: CDR1 LGHNA and CDR2 YSLEER. This CDR3 has 15 residues. CDR3 in amino acids: CAIAFGGSYQETQYF. Here the CDR3 DNA reads TGCGCCATAGCCTTCGGGGGATCGTACCAAGAGACCCAGTACTTC.

The chain couples TRBV5-6 to TRBJ2-7; D might be TRBD2 (5 bases). Germline V gene data show CDR1 as SGHDT and CDR2 as YYEEEE. Trimming removed 3 bases from V and 7 bases from J, with 11 bases in between. The CDR3 covers 12 residues. CDR3 region: CASSWTGREQYF. The CDR3 region has the DNA TGTGCCAGCAGCTGGACGGGGAGAGAGCAGTACTTC.

The chain employs TRBV6-6 and TRBJ2-5, with a tentative D call TRBD1 (6 bases). CDR1 MNHNY and CDR2 SVGAGI come from the germline V gene (reference sequence). The CDR3 totals 14 residues. Trimming shortened V by 5 bases and J by 1 base, and 11 bases separated the two germline ends. The chain's CDR3 is CASSGTGIQETQYF. In DNA form, the CDR3 reads TGTGCCAGCAGTGGTACAGGGATCCAAGAGACCCAGTACTTC.

The J gene is TRBJ1-2, the V gene TRBV11-2; D is undetermined. The V and J ends lost 4 bases and 9 bases respectively, with 12 bases between them. This CDR3 region has 12 residues. Germline-derived CDR1 and CDR2 are SGHAT and FQNNGV. CDR3 nucleotide sequence: TGTGCCAGCAGCTACCGGGAGTCCAGCTACACCTTC. It translates to CASSYRESSYTF.

The chain is built from TRBV4-1 and TRBJ1-4, with TRBD1 as a possible D gene (5 bases). Per germline, CDR1 MGHRA and CDR2 YSYEKL. Trimming shortened V by 4 bases and J by 7 bases, and 10 bases separated the two germline ends. The CDR3 extends over 13 amino acids. This CDR3 is CASSPLGTEKLFF. The CDR3 DNA is TGCGCCAGCAGCCCCCTGGGGACTGAAAAACTGTTTTTT.

The chain is built from TRBV2 and TRBJ2-5; a possible D gene is TRBD2 (7 bases). The germline V and J ends were trimmed by 5 bases and 3 bases, with 13 bases remaining between them. The CDR3 runs to 14 residues. CDR1 is SNHLY and CDR2 is FYNNEI in the germline V gene. The DNA for the CDR3 is TGTGCCAGCAGTACCGGGGGGCCGAAAGAGACCCAGTACTTC. It yields the protein CASSTGGPKETQYF.

This chain links TRBV2 with TRBJ1-5; a weak D match, TRBD1 (5 bases). Looked up from germline, CDR1 is SNHLY and CDR2 is FYNNEI. The CDR3 spans 14 residues. Trimming took 6 bases from V and 1 from J, leaving 10 bases between them. The CDR3 spells CASRDGHSNQPQHF. DNA of the CDR3: TGTGCCAGCAGAGATGGACACAGCAATCAGCCCCAGCATTTT.

A single count supports this clone. The chain carries TRBV6-1 and TRBJ2-1; D is unclear. The CDR3 is made up of 14 amino acids. Per germline, CDR1 MNHNS and CDR2 SASEGT. The V end was cut by 5 bases, the J end by 2 bases, with 10 bases between. In nucleotides, the CDR3 is TGTGCCAGCAGTCCCTCCTCCCCCTACAATGAGCAGTTCTTC. This codes for CASSPSSPYNEQFF.

This clone was seen just once. The rearrangement links TRBV28 to TRBJ2-1; D is unresolved. The CDR3 has 10 amino acids. Trimming stripped 10 bases from V and 5 bases from J, with 6 bases between. Per the germline V gene, CDR1 is MDHEN and CDR2 is SYDVKM. CDR3 in DNA: TGTGCCACCCGGAACAATGAGCAGTTCTTC. Amino acid sequence: CATRNNEQFF.

This chain links TRBV20-1 with TRBJ2-1; TRBD1 might be the D (7 bases). V was trimmed by 7 bases and J by 8 bases, leaving 12 bases between them. This CDR3 contains 11 residues. Germline V gene data show CDR1 as DFQATT and CDR2 as SNEGSKA (reference sequence). The DNA of the CDR3 is TGCAGTGGTACAGGGGAGGATGAGCAGTTCTTC. Translation: CSGTGEDEQFF.

This clone came up a few times. DNA for the CDR3: TGTGCTAGTGGTTTGCAAGAGACCCAGTACTTC. This gives the protein CASGLQETQYF. The rearrangement uses TRBV12-5 and TRBJ2-5, with D hard to call. V shed 2 bases and J shed 2 bases, with 0 bases lying between them. The CDR3 is 11 amino acids. Germline V gene lookup returns CDR1 LGHNT and CDR2 FRNRAP.

This clone appeared once. This chain connects TRBV4-2 to TRBJ1-2; D call uncertain. The germline V gene encodes CDR1 LGHNA and CDR2 YNFKEQ. V was trimmed by 0 bases and J by 3 bases, leaving 14 bases between them. The CDR3 length is 16 residues. The CDR3 spells CASSQDRTGVDYGYTF. In DNA, the CDR3 is TGTGCCAGCAGCCAAGATCGGACCGGGGTGGACTATGGCTACACCTTC.

The J gene is TRBJ2-1, the V gene TRBV6-1; 10 bases fit TRBD2. The germline gives CDR1 MNHNS, CDR2 SASEGT. The CDR3 extends over 18 amino acids. V shed 0 bases and J 4 bases; nucleotides not matched to a gene: 9. The CDR3 reads CASSEATNLAGVYNEQFF. In DNA, the CDR3 is TGTGCCAGCAGTGAAGCAACAAACCTAGCGGGGGTATACAATGAGCAGTTCTTC.

This clone has just one count. The genes are TRBV5-4 and TRBJ1-4; D is ambiguous. Germline V gene data show CDR1 as SGHNT and CDR2 as YYREEE (reference sequence). V lost 0 bases to trimming and J lost 8 bases, with 8 bases between them. The CDR3 is 13 residues long. DNA of the CDR3: TGTGCCAGCAGCTTGGACGGGGAGGAAAAACTGTTTTTT. This translates into CASSLDGEEKLFF.

The chain carries TRBV7-2 and TRBJ2-3; D is unclear. The CDR3 sequence is 13 residues long. The germline V and J ends were trimmed by 6 bases and 4 bases, with 11 bases remaining between them. Germline V gene sequence: CDR1 SGHTA, CDR2 FQGNSA. In DNA form, the CDR3 reads TGTGCCAGCAGTTGGGGAAATTCAGATACGCAGTATTTT. Its protein is CASSWGNSDTQYF.

The rearrangement joins TRBV9 to TRBJ2-3, with 7 bases fitting TRBD2. V trimming: 4 bases; J trimming: 2 bases; junction bases outside the gene matches: 13. In germline, CDR1 is SGDLS, CDR2 YYNGEE. This CDR3 has 17 residues. The CDR3 coding sequence is TGTGCCAGCAGCAAAGGTGGGAGCGGGGCGAACACAGATACGCAGTATTTT. Protein product: CASSKGGSGANTDTQYF.

This clone has only one observation. The chain employs TRBV25-1 and TRBJ2-1; 7 bases are shared with TRBD1. With 4 bases clipped from V and 4 bases from J, the junction kept 1 base outside the gene matches. This CDR3 spans 13 amino acids. Germline V lookup: CDR1 MGHDK, CDR2 SYGVNS. Here the CDR3 reads CASSVGQYNEQFF. DNA for the CDR3: TGTGCCAGCAGTGTGGGACAGTACAATGAGCAGTTCTTC.

The chain is built from TRBV7-2 and TRBJ2-7; no clear D gene. Germline CDR1 SGHTA, CDR2 FQGNSA. V gave up 4 bases and J gave up 1 base, with 14 bases separating them. This CDR3 region has 15 residues. The CDR3 DNA follows: TGTGCCAGCAGCTCCTCTTTGAGTGCGTCCTACGAGCAGTACTTC. Translated: CASSSSLSASYEQYF.

This clone was seen just once. The DNA for the CDR3 is TGTGCTAGTGGTTTGGTATACGAGACTGAAGCTTTCTTT. Amino acid sequence: CASGLVYETEAFF. The J gene is TRBJ1-1, the V gene TRBV12-5; D gene ambiguous. V was pared by 0 bases and J by 5 bases, with 7 bases between. Germline values: CDR1 LGHNT, CDR2 FRNRAP. The CDR3 has 13 residues.

The chain recombines TRBV7-6 with TRBJ2-1, with 8 bases lining up with TRBD1. CDR1 and CDR2 (germline): SGHVS, FNYEAQ. The V segment lost 5 bases and the J segment 3 bases; nucleotides outside the gene matches: 6. The CDR3 has 15 amino acids. The CDR3 DNA reads TGTGCCAGCAGCCCACGGACAGGGTACTACAATGAGCAGTTCTTC. Its translation is CASSPRTGYYNEQFF.

V and J are TRBV9 and TRBJ2-1; 7 bases fit TRBD2. CDR1 is SGDLS and CDR2 is YYNGEE in the germline V gene. V was pared by 3 bases and J by 3 bases, with 9 bases of the junction left unmatched. CDR3 length: 16 residues. The CDR3 DNA follows: TGTGCCAGCAGCGCTGGCGGGGGACTCCTCTACAATGAGCAGTTCTTC. Protein product: CASSAGGGLLYNEQFF.

The rearrangement links TRBV30 to TRBJ2-7; 8 positions match TRBD1. The CDR3 covers 13 residues. V gave up 3 bases and J gave up 2 bases; unmatched junction bases: 3. Germline V gene sequence: CDR1 GTSNPN, CDR2 SVGIG (reference sequence). The CDR3 coding sequence is TGTGCCTGGAGAGGACAGGGCGCCTACGAGCAGTACTTC. This encodes CAWRGQGAYEQYF.